The present TCR beta chain was sequenced within a study of T cells after yellow fever vaccination. Study in general: SMART-Seq v4 Ultra Low Input prepared the low-cell-number fractions.

In this sample, this clonotype turned up once. Its antigen is unidentified. TCRdb itself ran the 5' RACE reads through MiXCR, one entry per CDR3 protein. The sample lists around 340,000 distinct CDR3 sequences; approximately 9% were seen once. Study-level results: Contaminating bulk clonotypes could be abundant in FACS-sorted repertoires.

Losses at the gene ends were 4 bases for V and 7 bases for J; bases not matched to a gene: 6. This CDR3 comprises 16 residues. CDR1 and CDR2 (germline): LGHDT, YNNKEL (reference sequence). The sample was PBMCs, taken on the day of the first yellow fever vaccination. The origin of this receptor is a man younger than 35 who received the YFV17D yellow fever vaccine. This chain connects TRBV3-1 to TRBJ2-2, with TRBD2 identical over 13 bases. The CDR3 region is CASSPTSGGQGGELFF. CDR3 nucleotides: TGTGCCAGCAGCCCGACTAGCGGGGGGCAGGGCGGGGAGCTGTTTTTT.